This T cell receptor (beta chain) originates from a study of blood T cell repertoires in COVID-19. Sequenced by immunoSEQ multiplex PCR; TCRdb stores in-frame clones only, minus some. The sample lists 210,000 or so clones; 75% to 90% were seen once. From germline, CDR1 is MDHEN and CDR2 SYDVKM. V trimming: 10 bases; J trimming: 5 bases; junction bases outside the gene matches: 10. The CDR3 contains 13 residues. Input material: peripheral blood. The chain has TRBV28 and TRBJ1-1, with 7 nucleotides matching TRBD1. The origin of this receptor is a man aged 30 to 45 with COVID-19, enrolled during active disease. CDR3 amino acids: CATVGQRRTEAFF. In DNA form, the CDR3 reads TGTGCCACCGTGGGACAGAGGAGAACTGAAGCTTTCTTT.